Below, 30 T cell receptor beta chains from the same sample are listed, as sequenced in a study of tumor-infiltrating lymphocytes in primary liver carcinoma (dated by TCRdb to about 2017). Total RNA and DNA were co-extracted without cell sorting from roughly 20-30 mg of bulk tissue using the AllPrep DNA/RNA mini kit. The sequencing machine was an Illumina HiSeq 2500. Starting from approximately 500 ng total RNA, TCRbeta-specific cDNA was produced by reverse transcription with a constant-region primer and ProtoScript II reverse transcriptase. Construction of the TCRbeta libraries relied on three nested rounds of multiplex PCR, following a slightly modified ARM-PCR procedure. Each of the first two PCR rounds ran for approximately 9 cycles and used multiplex TRBV1-TRBV30 forward primers together with a Cbeta reverse primer. The public sequencing data were trimmed at Q25 with fastp and processed into clonotypes with MiXCR by TCRdb, which kept only in-frame beta chains. Every CDR3 protein is listed once, alongside the most common genes and DNA of its rows. This sample lists roughly 50,000 distinct CDR3 sequences; 70% to 85% were detected once. The ten biggest clones cover around 25% of the sample.

What was sequenced was liver tumor tissue from sampling region 2. In the paper's terms, the cell subset or site label means: tumor region T2, inferior pole. The receptors were sampled from a man aged 40-55 years with primary liver carcinoma and hepatitis B virus infection.

This clonotype turned up a few times. The V gene is TRBV5-1, the J gene TRBJ1-1; D gene unclear. V lost 0 bases and J 6 bases, leaving 9 bases between the germline ends. Germline V CDR1 and CDR2: SGHRS, YFSETQ. This CDR3 spans 13 amino acids. The CDR3 DNA is TGCGCCAGCAGCTTGGTCGAGTCAGCTGAAGCTTTCTTT. Translated: CASSLVESAEAFF.

This clonotype is judged medium-sized. The chain combines TRBV6-5 with TRBJ1-2; D is unclear. The germline V and J ends were trimmed by 0 bases and 7 bases, with 15 bases remaining between them. The CDR3 is 15 residues long. Germline values: CDR1 MNHEY, CDR2 SVGAGI. Written as DNA, the CDR3 is TGTGCCAGCAGTTACTCGACGATGGGTTCGGCTGGCTACACCTTC. This codes for CASSYSTMGSAGYTF.

This clonotype has a handful of counts. The J gene is TRBJ2-2, the V gene TRBV11-2, with D possibly matching TRBD2 (6 bases). The V gene's germline CDR1 is SGHAT and CDR2 FQNNGV. This CDR3 is 15 amino acids long. With 1 base removed from V and 3 bases from J, the gap between germline ends came to 9 bases. The DNA of the CDR3 is TGTGCCAGCAGCTTAGCGGGAGCCTACACCGGGGAGCTGTTTTTT. Its translation is CASSLAGAYTGELFF. The entire variable domain, with the rest obtained from reference TRBV11-2 and TRBJ2-2, is as follows: EAGVAQSPRYKIIEKRQSVAFWCNPISGHATLYWYQQILGQGPKLLIQFQNNGVVDDSQLPKDRFSAERLKGVDSTLKIQPAKLEDSAVYLCASSLAGAYTGELFFGEGSRLTVL.

This clonotype came up a few times. With a much larger clone just one base away, this may be a read error. This rearrangement joins TRBV10-3 to TRBJ1-4; a possible D gene is TRBD1 (6 bases). CDR3 length: 13 residues. Trimming left V 4 bases short and J 5 bases short, with 8 bases between. Germline CDR1 and CDR2: ENHRY and SYGVKD. This chain's CDR3 is CAISGTANEKLFF. In nucleotides, the CDR3 is TGTGCCATCAGTGGGACAGCGAATGAAAAACTGTTTTTT.

The V gene is TRBV6-5, the J gene TRBJ1-2; 8 positions match TRBD1. This CDR3 spans 14 amino acids. V was clipped by 10 bases and J by 2 bases; unmatched bases: 9. Germline V gene data show CDR1 as MNHEY and CDR2 as SVGAGI. CDR3 DNA: TGTGCCACTTCTGACAGGGGAAAAAACTATGGCTACACCTTC. Translated, it gives CATSDRGKNYGYTF.

This clonotype appeared many times. The chain recombines TRBV6-5 with TRBJ2-7, with D uncertain. The length of the CDR3 is 16 residues. Trimming stripped 0 bases from V and 3 bases from J, with 15 bases between. From germline, CDR1 is MNHEY and CDR2 SVGAGI. CDR3 nucleotides: TGTGCCAGCAGTTACTCGAAATTGCGTCAGGTCTACGAGCAGTACTTC. This translates into CASSYSKLRQVYEQYF.

Notes on this clonotype: Sequence at one end of the junction differs from germline and may be a read error. The chain has TRBV2 and TRBJ2-2, with TRBD2 as a possible D gene (6 bases). The CDR3 spans 13 residues. Germline lookup yields CDR1 SNHLY and CDR2 FYNNEI. The CDR3 here is CASSPRDTGGLFF. CDR3 in DNA: TGTGCCAGCAGTCCCCGCGACACCGGGGGGCTGTTTTTT.

This clonotype was detected once. At one boundary the junction diverges from the germline segment, which might be a read error. The CDR3 region is CAGSSLTGGNIQYF. The CDR3 DNA reads TGTGCCGGCAGTTCCTTGACAGGTGGAAACATTCAATACTTC. The rearrangement uses TRBV6-6 and TRBJ2-4, with TRBD1 as a possible D gene (6 bases). This CDR3 comprises 14 residues. Germline CDR1 and CDR2: MNHNY and SVGAGI (reference sequence).

This clonotype was detected ten times or more. The J gene is TRBJ1-6, the V gene TRBV5-1; D is perhaps TRBD1 (6 bases). The CDR3 runs 15 residues. CDR1 SGHRS and CDR2 YFSETQ come from the germline V gene. V was shortened by 0 bases and J by 7 bases, with 11 bases between the two germline ends. CDR3 sequence (DNA): TGCGCCAGCAGCTTGGTGACGGGGACAAATTCACCCCTCCACTTT. The encoded protein is CASSLVTGTNSPLHF.

This clonotype was seen ten or more times. This chain uses TRBV12-3 or TRBV12-4 with TRBJ2-5; TRBD2 aligns across 9 bases. Trimming took 7 bases from V and 4 from J; bases not matched to a gene: 10. The CDR3 length is 15 residues. The CDR3 sequence is CASTRHSGRGETQYF. CDR3 coding DNA: TGTGCCAGCACACGTCATAGCGGGAGAGGAGAGACCCAGTACTTC.

On this clonotype itself: Just one base apart from a much larger clone, this may be a read error. The chain is built from TRBV7-8 and TRBJ2-7, with D possibly matching TRBD2 (6 bases). CDR1 and CDR2 (germline): SGHVS, FQNEAQ. Trimming shortened V by 1 base and J by 1 base, and 11 bases separated the two germline ends. This CDR3 has 15 residues. Written as DNA, the CDR3 is TGTGCCAGCAGCTTAGAATCGGGAGAATCCTACGAGCAGTACTTC. Its translation is CASSLESGESYEQYF. The full variable domain, completed using reference TRBV7-8 and TRBJ2-7, is GAGVSQSPRYKVAKRGQDVALRCDPISGHVSLFWYQQALGQGPEFLTYFQNEAQLDKSGLPSDRFFAERPEGSVSTLKIQRTQQEDSAVYLCASSLESGESYEQYFGPGTRLTVT.

The chain is built from TRBV11-1 and TRBJ2-5; D may correspond to TRBD1 or TRBD2 (5 bases each). Trimming removed 8 bases from V and 9 bases from J, with 37 bases in between. There are 19 residues in the CDR3. Germline CDR1 is SGHAT and CDR2 is FQDESV (reference sequence). This CDR3 is CASGPPPEVRKDFQGAQYF. For the CDR3, the DNA is TGTGCCAGCGGCCCGCCCCCGGAGGTCAGGAAGGACTTCCAAGGGGCCCAGTACTTC.

Remarks on this clonotype: No conserved phenylalanine or tryptophan ends this CDR3, so it is likely a read error. This chain joins TRBV11-2 and TRBJ2-7; possible D gene TRBD2, 5 bases. Germline CDR1 is SGHAT and CDR2 is FQNNGV. The CDR3 length is 15 residues. CDR3 DNA sequence: TGTTCCAGCACTCCCTTGGAAGCGGCCCACTACGAGCAGTACATC. Its protein is CSSTPLEAAHYEQYI.

To note about this clonotype: Being one base from a much bigger clone, this may be a read error. The chain combines TRBV27 with TRBJ2-1; 9 bases are shared with TRBD1. Germline V gives CDR1 MNHEY, CDR2 SMNVEV (reference sequence). The CDR3 is 12 amino acids. The chain's CDR3 is CASTTRTGDLLF. For the CDR3, the DNA is TGTGCCAGCACCACTCGGACAGGGGACCTGCTCTTC.

This clonotype is a singleton in its sample. The chain combines TRBV28 with TRBJ2-3, with a weak D call TRBD1 (6 bases). This CDR3 spans 15 amino acids. Germline V gene data show CDR1 as MDHEN and CDR2 as SYDVKM. The germline V and J ends were trimmed by 8 bases and 2 bases, with 17 bases remaining between them. CDR3 nucleotide sequence: TGTGCCAGCCTCCCCCCCAGACAGGACACAGATACGCAGTATTTT. Its translation is CASLPPRQDTDTQYF. The complete variable domain, with remaining parts taken from reference TRBV28 and TRBJ2-3, reads DVKVTQSSRYLVKRTGEKVFLECVQDMDHENMFWYRQDPGLGLRLIYFSYDVKMKEKGDIPEGYSVSREKKERFSLILESASTNQTSMYLCASLPPRQDTDTQYFGPGTRLTVL.

The chain joins TRBV18 to TRBJ2-7; D remains ambiguous. This CDR3 has 15 amino acids. Germline CDR1 and CDR2: KGHSH and LQKENI. The V end was cut by 0 bases, the J end by 2 bases, with 11 bases between. CDR3 loop: CASSPPGGVPYEQYF. The CDR3 nucleotides read TGTGCCAGCTCACCACCGGGTGGCGTGCCCTACGAGCAGTACTTC.

On this clonotype itself: The conserved phenylalanine or tryptophan normally closing the CDR3 is absent here, so this likely arose from a read error. The chain has TRBV11-2 and TRBJ2-7; D gene uncertain. The CDR3 runs 14 residues. The V gene's germline CDR1 is SGHAT and CDR2 FQNNGV. This CDR3 reads CASSLTDTAYEQYI. The CDR3 bases are TGTGCCAGTAGCTTGACTGACACTGCCTACGAGCAGTACATC.

The count of this clonotype is one. The chain links TRBV10-1 to TRBJ1-3; the D is unclear. The germline V gene has CDR1 WNHNN and CDR2 SYGVQD (reference sequence). The CDR3 runs 15 residues. CDR3 amino acids: CDNSESTGSGNTIYF. Here the CDR3 DNA reads TGCGACAACAGTGAGTCAACGGGATCTGGAAACACCATATATTTT.

The chain is built from TRBV11-1 and TRBJ2-2, with D maybe TRBD1 (8 bases). The CDR3 loop spans 15 amino acids. The V gene's germline CDR1 is SGHAT and CDR2 FQDESV (reference sequence). V lost 6 bases to trimming and J lost 14 bases, with 25 bases between them. CDR3 sequence (DNA): TGTGCCAGCAGAGCAGGGGGCCTGAACAGCGGGAAACTGTTTTTT. This codes for CASRAGGLNSGKLFF.

This clonotype was observed a single time. Compared with germline, one end of the junction differs, possibly owing to a read error. The V and J genes are TRBV12-3 or TRBV12-4 and TRBJ1-2, with TRBD1 identical over 8 bases. This CDR3 region has 15 residues. CDR3 DNA sequence: TGTGACAGCAGATTAAGGGACAGGCCCTTCTATGGGTACACCTTC. This gives the protein CDSRLRDRPFYGYTF.

As concerns this clonotype: A read error may account for a junction end that differs from germline. This chain uses TRBV6-6 with TRBJ1-5; D is undetermined. Germline V gene lookup returns CDR1 MNHNY and CDR2 SVGAGI (reference sequence). The CDR3 is 16 amino acids. This CDR3 reads CAISYRVEYSNQPQHF. DNA of the CDR3: TGTGCCATCAGTTATCGGGTAGAGTATAGCAATCAGCCCCAGCATTTT.

With respect to this clonotype: At one end, the junction sequence differs from germline, possibly due to a read error. This chain joins TRBV11-2 and TRBJ2-1; maybe TRBD1 (5 bases). The CDR3 is 14 amino acids. Germline CDR1 SGHAT, CDR2 FQNNGV. CDR3 protein: CASSSATGGDGQFF. CDR3 DNA sequence: TGTGCTAGCAGCTCCGCTACAGGCGGTGATGGGCAGTTCTTC.

As concerns this clonotype: The conserved final phenylalanine or tryptophan is absent from the CDR3, which likely points to a read error. The chain employs TRBV6-1 and TRBJ2-1; 8 bases map to TRBD2. Germline V lookup: CDR1 MNHNS, CDR2 SASEGT. J lost 12 bases, V lost 4 bases, and 17 bases had no gene match. CDR3 size: 16 residues. CDR3 region: CASSALSTGGGDVQFS. CDR3 nucleotides: TGTGCCAGCAGTGCCCTCTCCACCGGGGGGGGCGATGTGCAGTTCTCC.

On this clonotype: Because the CDR3 is missing its conserved closing phenylalanine or tryptophan, this is likely a read error. The V gene is TRBV29-1, the J gene TRBJ1-1, with TRBD1 matching 7 bases. Per germline, CDR1 SQVTM and CDR2 ANQGSEA. Losses at the gene ends were 4 bases for V and 1 base for J; bases not matched to a gene: 3. The length of the CDR3 is 13 residues. The CDR3 DNA reads TGCAGCGTTGGACAGGGAACGAACACTGAAGCTTTCCTT. This codes for CSVGQGTNTEAFL.

This clonotype was counted only a few times. One end of the junction does not line up with germline, which may come from a read error. CDR3 residues: CASSPSGSSYNEQLF. As DNA, the CDR3 is TGTGCCAGCAGTCCTAGCGGGAGCTCCTACAATGAGCAGCTCTTC. V and J are TRBV7-9 and TRBJ2-1; 10 bases are a match to TRBD2. Germline CDR1 reads SEHNR; CDR2 reads FQNEAQ (reference sequence). This CDR3 has 15 residues.

This clonotype appeared many times. The chain combines TRBV12-3 or TRBV12-4 with TRBJ2-3, with 12 nucleotides matching TRBD2. J was trimmed by 5 bases and V by 5 bases; bases with no gene match: 5. This CDR3 has 15 amino acids. The CDR3 is CASSKLAGGEDTQYF. Here the CDR3 DNA reads TGTGCCAGCAGTAAACTAGCGGGAGGAGAAGATACGCAGTATTTT.

This clonotype was seen at least ten times. The chain links TRBV6-2 or TRBV6-3 to TRBJ2-1; D remains unclear. CDR3 length: 15 residues. Germline loops: CDR1 MNHEY, CDR2 SVGEGT. V was pared by 6 bases and J by 0 bases, with 12 bases between. The CDR3 here is CASSLSHSSYNEQFF. The CDR3, as DNA: TGTGCCAGCAGCCTAAGCCATAGCTCCTACAATGAGCAGTTCTTC.

With respect to this clonotype: The germline gene is not matched at one end of the junction; a read error may be the cause. V usage is TRBV6-5 and J usage is TRBJ2-1; unclear D gene. Germline assignment: CDR1 MNHEY and CDR2 SVGAGI. The CDR3 extends over 18 amino acids. CDR3 DNA sequence: TGTGCCAGCAGTTACTCAGGGCCGGCCGACAACGTCTACCATGAGCAGTTCTTC. Amino acid sequence: CASSYSGPADNVYHEQFF.

Remarks on this clonotype: This likely comes from a read error, as the CDR3 has no conserved phenylalanine or tryptophan at its end. J is TRBJ2-1 and V is TRBV7-9; no reliable D call. The germline V and J ends were trimmed by 7 bases and 2 bases, with 9 bases remaining between them. CDR3 length: 13 residues. The V gene's germline CDR1 is SEHNR and CDR2 FQNEAQ (reference sequence). The CDR3 reads CASTPVPYNEQFV. The CDR3 nucleotides read TGTGCCAGCACCCCCGTGCCCTACAATGAGCAGTTCGTC.

In regard to this clonotype: The conserved closing phenylalanine or tryptophan is absent in this CDR3, likely reflecting a read error. This chain links TRBV6-5 with TRBJ2-7, with 9 positions matching TRBD2. Germline assignment: CDR1 MNHEY and CDR2 SVGAGI. V lost 11 bases, J lost 9 bases, and 17 bases stayed unmatched. CDR3 length equals 14 residues. The CDR3 region is CASRPEGLAYLQYS. CDR3 nucleotide sequence: TGTGCCTCCAGGCCGGAGGGACTAGCCTACTTGCAGTACTCC.